The 9 T cell receptor beta chains reported below all come from one sample, sequenced in a study of T cells in Graves' hyperthyroidism and ophthalmopathy. RNA transcripts gave rise to amplified TCR beta CDR3 regions. The HTBI primer set drove a first-round RT-PCR of the TCR CDR3. TCRdb ran MiXCR on the multiplex PCR reads and lists one entry per CDR3 protein. The data hold 500,000 to 800,000 distinct CDR3 sequences, with 45% observed a single time. The sequencing input was peripheral blood or thyroid tissue (not recorded which). The receptors shown here come from an adult man with Graves' disease, either hyperthyroidism or ophthalmopathy (not recorded which).

The rearrangement links TRBV29-1 to TRBJ1-2; 9 bases align to TRBD1. V gave up 6 bases and J gave up 2 bases; unmatched junction bases: 19. This CDR3 is 18 amino acids long. The germline V gene encodes CDR1 SQVTM and CDR2 ANQGSEA. The CDR3 DNA is TGCAGCGTGGTCGGAAGGCGAAACCGGGACAGGGTAAACTATGGCTACACCTTC. Its translation is CSVVGRRNRDRVNYGYTF. The whole variable domain, filled in from reference TRBV29-1 and TRBJ1-2, reads SAVISQKPSRDICQRGTSLTIQCQVDSQVTMMFWYRQQPGQSLTLIATANQGSEATYESGFVIDKFPISRPNLTFSTLTVSNMSPEDSSIYLCSVVGRRNRDRVNYGYTFGSGTRLTVV.

Only a few counts were recorded for this clonotype. This chain joins TRBV9 and TRBJ2-7; perhaps TRBD1 as D (6 bases). Germline assignment: CDR1 SGDLS and CDR2 YYNGEE. Between the trimmed V and J ends, which lost 0 bases and 3 bases, there was a span of 7 bases. This CDR3 is built from 13 residues. CDR3 region: CASSVEQGYEQYF. In DNA, the CDR3 is TGTGCCAGCAGCGTAGAACAGGGCTACGAGCAGTACTTC. Together with reference TRBV9 and TRBJ2-7, the CDR3 gives the full variable domain: DSGVTQTPKHLITATGQRVTLRCSPRSGDLSVYWYQQSLDQGLQFLIQYYNGEERAKGNILERFSAQQFPDLHSELNLSSLELGDSALYFCASSVEQGYEQYFGPGTRLTVT.

This clonotype was observed a handful of times. The V and J genes are TRBV12-3 or TRBV12-4 and TRBJ1-1; D is possibly TRBD1 (6 bases). This CDR3 is built from 13 residues. V was clipped by 2 bases and J by 7 bases, with 11 bases between them. The CDR3 here is CASSLSPTGEAFF. DNA for the CDR3: TGTGCCAGCAGTTTAAGCCCGACAGGTGAAGCTTTCTTT.

This clonotype appeared a few times. The V call is TRBV7-2, the J call TRBJ2-2; D call uncertain. Trimming cost V 5 bases and J 9 bases, with 16 bases left between them. The CDR3 covers 14 residues. The germline V gene encodes CDR1 SGHTA and CDR2 FQGNSA. Here the CDR3 reads CASSPRLGFRELFF. The DNA of the CDR3 is TGTGCCAGCAGCCCTCGTTTAGGGTTTAGGGAGCTGTTTTTT.

The chain combines TRBV29-1 with TRBJ2-7; D may be TRBD1 (6 bases). CDR1 is SQVTM, CDR2 ANQGSEA, per germline. V was trimmed by 6 bases and J by 3 bases, leaving 12 bases between them. This CDR3 has 12 amino acids. The CDR3 region is CSVRDIYYEQYF. In DNA, the CDR3 is TGCAGCGTCCGGGACATCTACTACGAGCAGTACTTC.

The rearrangement links TRBV10-3 to TRBJ2-5, with D possibly matching TRBD1 (5 bases). V lost 0 bases, J lost 4 bases, and 9 bases lay in between. Germline V gene sequence: CDR1 ENHRY, CDR2 SYGVKD. The CDR3 spans 14 residues. This CDR3 is CAISESQGIETQYF. CDR3 sequence (DNA): TGTGCCATCAGTGAGTCGCAGGGAATAGAGACCCAGTACTTC.

A remark on this clonotype: A read error may explain this, as a much larger clone is one base away. The V call is TRBV2, the J call TRBJ1-4; D is uncertain. This CDR3 spans 14 amino acids. The V end lost 4 bases, the J end lost 4 bases, and 10 bases lay between the germline ends. From germline, CDR1 is SNHLY and CDR2 FYNNEI. The chain's CDR3 is CASSAAVGNEKLFF. The CDR3 nucleotides are TGTGCCAGCAGTGCCGCGGTTGGTAATGAAAAACTGTTTTTT.

The chain joins TRBV5-1 to TRBJ1-2; 8 bases match TRBD1. Per germline, CDR1 SGHRS and CDR2 YFSETQ. This CDR3 comprises 15 residues. V shed 4 bases, J shed 6 bases, and the junction held 11 bases outside the gene matches. CDR3 DNA sequence: TGCGCCAGCAGCCCGGCGGGACAGGACTTGGATGGCTACACCTTC. As protein: CASSPAGQDLDGYTF. Full variable domain (outside the CDR3, taken from reference TRBV5-1 and TRBJ1-2): KAGVTQTPRYLIKTRGQQVTLSCSPISGHRSVSWYQQTPGQGLQFLFEYFSETQRNKGNFPGRFSGRQFSNSRSEMNVSTLELGDSALYLCASSPAGQDLDGYTFGSGTRLTVV.

The chain couples TRBV10-3 to TRBJ1-5; the D gene is possibly TRBD1 (5 bases). The CDR3 contains 14 residues. V dropped 8 bases and J dropped 4 bases, with 15 bases sitting between them. Germline CDR1 and CDR2: ENHRY and SYGVKD. The DNA of the CDR3 is TGTGCCATCGGGGAAACCGGGACGAATCAGCCCCAGCATTTT. Translated: CAIGETGTNQPQHF.